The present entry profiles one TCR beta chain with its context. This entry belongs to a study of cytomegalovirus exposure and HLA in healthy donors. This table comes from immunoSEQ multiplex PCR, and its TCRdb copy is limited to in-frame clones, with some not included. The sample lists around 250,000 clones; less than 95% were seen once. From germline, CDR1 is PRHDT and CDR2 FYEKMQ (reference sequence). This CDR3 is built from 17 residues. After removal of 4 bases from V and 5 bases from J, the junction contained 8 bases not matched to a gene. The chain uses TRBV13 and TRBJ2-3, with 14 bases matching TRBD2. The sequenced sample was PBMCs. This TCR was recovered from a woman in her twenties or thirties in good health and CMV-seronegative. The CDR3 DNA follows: TGTGCCAGCAGCTCAGGACTAGCGGGAGGTGATGGAGATACGCAGTATTTT. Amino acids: CASSSGLAGGDGDTQYF.